A single sample gave rise to the 22 T cell receptor beta chains below, sequenced in a study of cytomegalovirus exposure and HLA in healthy donors. The data were produced by immunoSEQ multiplex PCR, yet TCRdb's version contains in-frame clones alone and is incomplete. The sample consists of around 150,000 clones, 90% to 95% of them appearing once. The sequenced material came from PBMCs. The receptors here all came from a man aged 18 to 35 in good health and CMV-seronegative.

The V call is TRBV5-1, the J call TRBJ2-1, with D possibly being TRBD2 (6 bases). The CDR3 extends over 15 amino acids. Germline V gene data show CDR1 as SGHRS and CDR2 as YFSETQ. V dropped 7 bases and J dropped 10 bases, with 24 bases sitting between them. CDR3 residues: CASSEGSSSIREQFF. For the CDR3, the DNA is TGCGCCAGCTCGGAGGGGAGTTCATCGATCCGGGAGCAGTTCTTC. The complete variable domain, with remaining parts taken from reference TRBV5-1 and TRBJ2-1, reads KAGVTQTPRYLIKTRGQQVTLSCSPISGHRSVSWYQQTPGQGLQFLFEYFSETQRNKGNFPGRFSGRQFSNSRSEMNVSTLELGDSALYLCASSEGSSSIREQFFGPGTRLTVL.

As to this clone: Other nucleotide sequences from this sample produce the same CDR3. The V call is TRBV6-5, the J call TRBJ1-1; D is perhaps TRBD1 (6 bases). This CDR3 has 14 residues. V lost 0 bases and J lost 5, with 10 bases in between. Germline V CDR1 and CDR2: MNHEY, SVGAGI. DNA of the CDR3: TGTGCCAGCAGTTACTCAGGGGGAGGGACTGAAGCTTTCTTT. Its translation: CASSYSGGGTEAFF.

This chain joins TRBV7-2 and TRBJ1-2; the D gene is possibly TRBD1 (6 bases). Trimming left V 1 base short and J 3 bases short, with 12 bases between. Germline loops: CDR1 SGHTA, CDR2 FQGNSA. The CDR3 runs to 15 residues. In DNA, the CDR3 is TGTGCCAGCAGCTTAGTTCAGGGGAAGGACTATGGCTACACCTTC. Amino acids: CASSLVQGKDYGYTF.

The chain carries TRBV7-6 and TRBJ1-1; 7 bases align to TRBD1. The CDR3 has 15 residues. CDR1 and CDR2 from the germline V gene are SGHVS and FNYEAQ. V lost 5 bases to trimming and J lost 4 bases; unmatched junction nucleotides: 10. This CDR3 is CASSPFGQGGTEAFF. In DNA, the CDR3 is TGTGCCAGCAGCCCCTTCGGGCAGGGGGGCACTGAAGCTTTCTTT.

This chain uses TRBV7-2 with TRBJ2-5, with 12 nucleotides matching TRBD2. Germline V gene lookup returns CDR1 SGHTA and CDR2 FQGNSA. V shed 5 bases and J 3 bases; nucleotides not matched to a gene: 1. This CDR3 has 14 amino acids. Here the CDR3 reads CASSRTSGKETQYF. Written as DNA, the CDR3 is TGTGCCAGCAGCCGGACTAGCGGGAAAGAGACCCAGTACTTC.

The V and J genes are TRBV5-4 and TRBJ2-7; tentative D call: TRBD1 (6 bases). V shed 0 bases and J shed 2 bases, with 9 bases lying between them. The germline V gene has CDR1 SGHNT and CDR2 YYREEE (reference sequence). The CDR3 has 14 residues. The CDR3, as DNA: TGTGCCAGCAGCTTGGGGGGGCCCCCCTACGAGCAGTACTTC. Its protein is CASSLGGPPYEQYF.

The chain recombines TRBV19 with TRBJ1-1; TRBD1 might be the D (5 bases). V lost 5 bases and J 5 bases, leaving 18 bases between the germline ends. The CDR3 has 15 amino acids. The germline V gene encodes CDR1 LNHDA and CDR2 SQIVND (reference sequence). CDR3 coding DNA: TGTGCCAGTAGTCCTCGGGGGGTCGGGAGGACTGAAGCTTTCTTT. Encoded protein: CASSPRGVGRTEAFF.

This sequence joins TRBV11-3 and TRBJ2-1; D is uncertain. Trimming stripped 5 bases from V and 8 bases from J, with 7 bases between. CDR3 length: 11 residues. Germline CDR1 reads SGHNT; CDR2 reads YENEEA. The DNA of the CDR3 is TGTGCCAGCAGCCTTAACTATGAGCAGTTCTTC. Amino acids: CASSLNYEQFF.

In its sample, this clone was seen a few times. The gene calls are TRBV7-2 and TRBJ2-7, with 11 bases identical to TRBD2. The CDR3 covers 14 residues. Germline values: CDR1 SGHTA, CDR2 FQGNSA. The CDR3 DNA reads TGTGCCAGCAGCTTAAGGGAGGGTAGCGGGAGGGCCGACGTC. Its translation: CASSLREGSGRADV.

The chain has TRBV27 and TRBJ2-1, with 13 bases matching TRBD2. CDR3 length: 16 residues. V was pared by 6 bases and J by 6 bases, with 8 bases of the junction left unmatched. The germline V gene has CDR1 MNHEY and CDR2 SMNVEV (reference sequence). CDR3 DNA sequence: TGTGCCAGCAGCTGGACCCGGACTAGCGGGAGCAATGAGCAGTTCTTC. Its translation is CASSWTRTSGSNEQFF.

This chain links TRBV10-3 with TRBJ2-3; TRBD2 aligns across 9 bases. V shed 8 bases and J 5 bases; nucleotides not matched to a gene: 8. The CDR3 consists of 14 residues. Germline lookup yields CDR1 ENHRY and CDR2 SYGVKD. The CDR3 here is CAIAAGGPKDTQYF. The CDR3 region has the DNA TGTGCCATCGCGGCGGGGGGGCCCAAAGATACGCAGTATTTT.

The V gene is TRBV29-1, the J gene TRBJ1-1; the D gene is possibly TRBD1 (5 bases). The V gene's germline CDR1 is SQVTM and CDR2 ANQGSEA. Trimming shortened V by 4 bases and J by 10 bases, and 13 bases separated the two germline ends. The CDR3 has 11 residues. Here the CDR3 reads CSVGEGRGAFF. Written as DNA, the CDR3 is TGCAGCGTTGGTGAAGGGAGGGGAGCTTTCTTT.

The rearrangement uses TRBV5-1 and TRBJ1-5, with a tentative D call TRBD1 (6 bases). Germline CDR1 reads SGHRS; CDR2 reads YFSETQ. The length of the CDR3 is 13 residues. V lost 0 bases, J lost 7 bases, and 8 bases lay in between. CDR3 sequence reads: CASSLDRDQPQHF. The CDR3, as DNA: TGCGCCAGCAGCTTGGACAGGGACCAGCCCCAGCATTTT.

This rearrangement joins TRBV27 to TRBJ2-3; TRBD1 might be the D (6 bases). Per germline, CDR1 MNHEY and CDR2 SMNVEV (reference sequence). The length of the CDR3 is 19 residues. Trimming took 5 bases from V and 0 from J, leaving 24 bases between them. This chain's CDR3 is CASSPRGEPSLASTDTQYF. CDR3 coding DNA: TGTGCCAGCAGTCCCAGGGGAGAGCCTAGCCTTGCTAGCACAGATACGCAGTATTTT.

The V call is TRBV30, the J call TRBJ1-1; TRBD1 is a possible D gene (6 bases). The CDR3 sequence is 15 residues long. Trimming stripped 0 bases from V and 1 base from J, with 12 bases between. Germline assignment: CDR1 GTSNPN and CDR2 SVGIG (reference sequence). This CDR3 is CAWSVSGTPNTEAFF. CDR3 nucleotide sequence: TGTGCCTGGAGTGTGTCCGGGACACCGAACACTGAAGCTTTCTTT. The full variable domain, with the rest looked up from reference TRBV30 and TRBJ1-1, is SQTIHQWPATLVQPVGSPLSLECTVEGTSNPNLYWYRQAAGRGLQLLFYSVGIGQISSEVPQNLSASRPQDRQFILSSKKLLLSDSGFYLCAWSVSGTPNTEAFFGQGTRLTVV.

The chain is built from TRBV7-9 and TRBJ2-1, with 9 positions matching TRBD2. J was trimmed by 2 bases and V by 6 bases; bases with no gene match: 5. The germline CDR1 and CDR2 sequences are SEHNR and FQNEAQ (reference sequence). This CDR3 has 15 residues. This CDR3 is CASSPLAGPYNEQFF. The CDR3 DNA reads TGTGCCAGCAGTCCACTAGCGGGCCCCTACAATGAGCAGTTCTTC. The variable domain in full, completed from reference TRBV7-9 and TRBJ2-1, reads DTGVSQNPRHKITKRGQNVTFRCDPISEHNRLYWYRQTLGQGPEFLTYFQNEAQLEKSRLLSDRFSAERPKGSFSTLEIQRTEQGDSAMYLCASSPLAGPYNEQFFGPGTRLTVL.

The chain joins TRBV4-3 to TRBJ2-1; D is possibly TRBD2 (6 bases). CDR3 length: 17 residues. Germline V gene data show CDR1 as LGHNA and CDR2 as YSLEER. Deletions cut 1 base from V and 2 bases from J, with 15 bases between. CDR3 protein: CASSQGGSSDPYNEQFF. CDR3 DNA: TGCGCCAGCAGCCAAGGGGGGTCTAGCGACCCCTACAATGAGCAGTTCTTC.

CDR3 loop: CASSSSDGELFF. CDR3 nucleotides: TGTGCCAGCAGCTCTAGCGACGGGGAGCTGTTTTTT. V is TRBV7-2 and J is TRBJ2-2, with TRBD2 as a possible D gene (6 bases). The CDR3 is made up of 12 amino acids. Looked up from germline, CDR1 is SGHTA and CDR2 is FQGNSA. V was clipped by 4 bases and J by 7 bases, with 7 bases between them.

This clone showed up just once. V gene TRBV11-3 combines with J gene TRBJ2-1, with 7 bases aligning to TRBD1. Germline CDR1 reads SGHNT; CDR2 reads YENEEA. The CDR3 runs 15 residues. Trimming at V came to 5 bases and at J to 3 bases, leaving 7 bases not matched to a gene. The CDR3 DNA reads as TGTGCCAGCAGCAATAACAGGGGCCACTACAATGAGCAGTTCTTC. Residues: CASSNNRGHYNEQFF.

The chain couples TRBV10-3 to TRBJ2-3, with 10 bases identical to TRBD2. Germline V CDR1 and CDR2: ENHRY, SYGVKD. This CDR3 has 13 amino acids. V trimming: 10 bases; J trimming: 2 bases; junction bases outside the gene matches: 3. The DNA for the CDR3 is TGTGCCACACTAGCGGGAACCACAGATACGCAGTATTTT. This codes for CATLAGTTDTQYF.

This chain joins TRBV7-9 and TRBJ2-1; 8 bases map to TRBD2. V gave up 1 base and J gave up 7 bases; unmatched junction bases: 6. Germline V gives CDR1 SEHNR, CDR2 FQNEAQ (reference sequence). This CDR3 has 15 residues. The CDR3, as DNA: TGTGCCAGCAGCTTAGGCTCCGGGGGGGGAAATGAGCAGTTCTTC. Its translation is CASSLGSGGGNEQFF.

V and J are TRBV5-8 and TRBJ1-3; TRBD1 agrees at 7 bases. CDR3 length: 16 residues. Germline loops: CDR1 SGHTS, CDR2 YDEGEE. V shed 4 bases, J shed 1 base, and the junction held 8 bases outside the gene matches. The chain's CDR3 is CASSLGTAFSGNTIYF. The DNA of the CDR3 is TGTGCCAGCAGCCTTGGGACAGCATTTTCTGGAAACACCATATATTTT.